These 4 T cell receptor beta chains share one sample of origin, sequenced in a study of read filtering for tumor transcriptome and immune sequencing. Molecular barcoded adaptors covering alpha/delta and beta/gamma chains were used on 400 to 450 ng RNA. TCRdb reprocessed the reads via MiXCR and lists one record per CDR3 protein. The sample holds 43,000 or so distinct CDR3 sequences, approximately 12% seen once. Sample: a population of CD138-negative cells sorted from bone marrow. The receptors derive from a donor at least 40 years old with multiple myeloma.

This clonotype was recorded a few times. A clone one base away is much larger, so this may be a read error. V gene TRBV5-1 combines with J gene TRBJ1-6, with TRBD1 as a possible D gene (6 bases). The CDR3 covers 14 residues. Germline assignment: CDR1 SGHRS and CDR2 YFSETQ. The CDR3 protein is CPSSTTGGNSPLHF. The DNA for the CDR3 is TGCCCCAGCAGCACGACAGGCGGAAATTCACCCCTCCACTTT.

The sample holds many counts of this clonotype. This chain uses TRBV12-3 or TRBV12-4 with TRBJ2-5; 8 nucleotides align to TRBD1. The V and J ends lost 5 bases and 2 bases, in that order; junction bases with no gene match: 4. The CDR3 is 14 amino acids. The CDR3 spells CASSLRDRQETQYF. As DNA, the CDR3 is TGTGCCAGCAGTCTTAGGGACAGGCAAGAGACCCAGTACTTC.

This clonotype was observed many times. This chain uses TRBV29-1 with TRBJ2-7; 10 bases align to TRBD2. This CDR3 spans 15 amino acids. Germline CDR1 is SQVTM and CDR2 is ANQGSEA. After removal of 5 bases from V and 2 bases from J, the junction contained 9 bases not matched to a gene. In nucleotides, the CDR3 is TGCAGCGTTCTTGGACTAGCGGAAGCGACCTACGAGCAGTACTTC. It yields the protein CSVLGLAEATYEQYF.

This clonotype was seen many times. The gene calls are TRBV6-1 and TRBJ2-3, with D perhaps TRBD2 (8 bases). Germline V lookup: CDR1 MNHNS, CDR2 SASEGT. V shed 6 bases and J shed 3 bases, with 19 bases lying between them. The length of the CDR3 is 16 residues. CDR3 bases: TGTGCCAGCAGAAAACGGGAGGGGGCCCGTACAGATACGCAGTATTTT. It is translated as CASRKREGARTDTQYF.